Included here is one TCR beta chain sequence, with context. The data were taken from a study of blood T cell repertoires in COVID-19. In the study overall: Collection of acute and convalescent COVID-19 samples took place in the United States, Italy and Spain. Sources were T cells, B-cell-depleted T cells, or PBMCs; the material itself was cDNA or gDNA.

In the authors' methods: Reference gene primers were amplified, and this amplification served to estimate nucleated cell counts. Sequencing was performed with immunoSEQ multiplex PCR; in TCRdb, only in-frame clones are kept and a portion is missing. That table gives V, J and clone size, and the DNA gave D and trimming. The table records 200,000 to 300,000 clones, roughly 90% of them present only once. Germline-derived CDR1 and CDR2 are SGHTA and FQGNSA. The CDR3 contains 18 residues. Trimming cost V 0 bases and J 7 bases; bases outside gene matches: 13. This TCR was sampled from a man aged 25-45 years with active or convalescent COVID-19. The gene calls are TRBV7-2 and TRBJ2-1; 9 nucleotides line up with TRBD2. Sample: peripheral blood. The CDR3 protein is CASSLAGRGGASGNEQFF. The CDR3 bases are TGTGCCAGCAGCTTAGCGGGGCGCGGGGGGGCCTCTGGGAATGAGCAGTTCTTC.